This T cell receptor (beta chain) was retrieved from a study of CD8+ T cells in alopecia areata. Extraction of RNA preceded its reverse transcription into cDNA, which served as the sequencing template. Only in-frame clones appear in the TCRdb table, and some are missing; sequencing was by immunoSEQ multiplex PCR. The table lists approximately 58,000 clones, 44% of them singletons, with 51% in the top ten. CDR1 SQVTM and CDR2 ANQGSEA come from the germline V gene. The CDR3 is 13 amino acids. V was clipped by 4 bases and J by 7 bases, with 16 bases between them. The source is a human donor with alopecia areata. Sample: NKG2D-low CD8+ T cells sorted from blood. V gene TRBV29-1 combines with J gene TRBJ1-2; no clear D. The CDR3 reads CSVGRTQSSGYTF. The CDR3 DNA reads as TGCAGCGTTGGACGGACCCAAAGCTCTGGCTACACCTTC.